This T cell receptor (beta chain) originates from a study of shared clonotypes between healthy human individuals (dated by TCRdb to the early 2020s). The study in broad terms: Three men and a couple of women, aged 18 to 49 years, made up the cohort. The study deeply sequenced blood TCR repertoires of about 5 healthy adults to estimate repertoire size and the extent of clonotype sharing between individuals. For each donor, CD4 naive and CD4 memory were each run on three plates, CD8 naive on two plates, and CD8 memory on one plate. Libraries were prepared and TCR repertoires were sequenced by different laboratories using diverse techniques, in order to increase sequencing depth and limit assay-specific biases. Each donor's leukapheresis produced roughly between about 0.8 and 8.9 billion PBMCs.

With regard to this clone: Which antigen it targets is not known. Per-base qualities were not stored, and no clone one base away is much larger.

The donors were healthy, HIV-negative adults with no recently reported acute infections or vaccinations. Every donor was a Caucasian adult living in Nashville, Tennessee, USA. CD4+ T cells were enriched through magnetic negative selection, after which naive cells were positively selected on CD45RA and the remaining negative fraction served as the memory subset. Blood was collected by leukapheresis, and PBMCs were isolated by Ficoll-Histopaque density gradient centrifugation and then cryopreserved in liquid nitrogen vapor phase. Analytical flow cytometry was used to check the purity and quantity of every magnetically sorted T cell population. Genomic DNA was isolated from each sorted fraction and quantified by UV absorbance on a Nanodrop 2000c. The study at large found these results: Higher generation probabilities were observed for clonotypes shared by all four sorted-subset donors than for non-shared clonotypes. Across a few donors, 4.5% to 6.5% of naive CD4, approximately 3.5% of naive CD8, roughly 2.3% of memory CD4, and 0.4% of memory CD8 clonotypes were shared. Pairwise subsampling indicated that sequencing depth was expected to affect the degree of clonotype sharing among donors. Because the study included only a small number of donors, the genetic and exposure-history diversity represented was limited. Rarefaction of sorted-subset datasets indicated incomplete sequencing despite the large sequencing depth. Estimated clonotype richness was generally larger for naive than for memory subsets. Sampling was restricted to blood, and TCR repertoires in tissues likely differ from the TCR repertoires found in blood.

Using the deep immunoSEQ assay, multiplex PCR amplified TCR CDR3 regions from genomic DNA. For each cell subset, the extracted genomic DNA was distributed evenly across all wells of several immunoSEQ 96-well plates, and each plate served as one replicate. Each replicate PCR for sorted subsets received 150 to 250 ng genomic DNA, equal to roughly 30,000 T cell genomes. Purified libraries were measured with a Qubit 3.0 fluorometer, size-checked on a Bioanalyzer 2100, and measured again with the KAPA Library Quantification kit. A separate single-read 150-cycle Illumina NextSeq 550 flow cell was used to sequence each immunoSEQ 96-well plate. On the study's bioinformatics: The immunoSEQ output contained only junctional sequences without quality scores, so filtering could not match that applied to full-length reads. To assign V/J genes and CDR3, sequences were annotated using PyIR, a Python wrapper for IgBLAST v1.9, with IMGT germline references. Reads with weak V/J assignments (E-value above 1e-6), missing CDR3, stop codons, out-of-frame junctions, or ambiguous translated residues were removed. V3J clonotypes were defined as sequences sharing the same inferred V gene, J gene, and CDR3 amino acid sequence. The percentage overlap between two repertoires was calculated by dividing the number of shared unique clonotypes by the size of the smaller repertoire. RTK rarefaction, the Chao1 estimator, and Recon v2.1 estimates of unobserved clonotypes were used to assess repertoire richness. Generation probabilities were computed with OLGA for all TCRbeta clonotypes obtained by the gDNA method from several donors. TCRdb carries this immuneACCESS record with in-frame sequences only. Its versions omit some clonotypes, under half of them owing to an unresolved V gene in the studies checked, with the rest unexplained. The DNA was the basis for D and trimming; V, J and clone size are from that table. The table for this sample lists nearly 1 million clones; about 80% of them were counted only once. The ten largest clonotypes hold over 1.3% of the sample.

Based on the germline V gene, the CDR1 and CDR2 sequences are MDHEN and SYDVKM. Taken from cysteine to phenylalanine, the CDR3 has 13 residues. The DNA shown is the 39-base CDR3, in frame from base 1. V is clipped by 10 bases and J by 5 bases, and the sequence between their germline boundaries is 15 bases long. The sequenced sample consisted of memory CD4+ T cells sorted from blood. Taken with the paper, the label for cell subset or site translates to: CD45RA-negative fraction. The V and J segments used are TRBV28 and TRBJ2-4, and TRBD1 may be the D gene, going by 6 matching bases. The clonotype was recovered from a man younger than 35 in good health. The nucleotide sequence reads TGTGCCACCCACCGACAGGAGGAAAACATTCAGTACTTC. Its protein is CATHRQEENIQYF.